This T cell receptor beta chain was recovered during a study of a mutant IDH1 vaccine in newly diagnosed glioma. Overall study: Sex distribution of treated patients was around 62% male and roughly 40% female; mean age was about 41 years. Study results and caveats: Pseudoprogression apparently tracked independently of changes in top peripheral T cell clonotypes.

This CDR3 is built from 10 residues. Germline V gives CDR1 GTSNPN, CDR2 SVGIG (reference sequence). As concerns this clone: What it recognizes is unknown.

Profiled with immunoSEQ multiplex PCR; TCRdb holds only in-frame clones, not every one. The sample yields tens of thousands of clones, about 83% seen once. Time point of the sample: baseline, week 1 (first vaccination visit). The treatment is: pre-vaccination baseline after standard-of-care therapy. The source was PBMCs, collected from a glioma patient treated with radiotherapy, temozolomide or both. This chain joins TRBV30 and TRBJ2-6; D is unresolved. The receptor was derived from a woman in her thirties or forties with glioma. The CDR3 sequence is CAKGRNVLTF. CDR3 DNA: TGTGCGAAAGGAAGGAACGTCCTGACTTTC.